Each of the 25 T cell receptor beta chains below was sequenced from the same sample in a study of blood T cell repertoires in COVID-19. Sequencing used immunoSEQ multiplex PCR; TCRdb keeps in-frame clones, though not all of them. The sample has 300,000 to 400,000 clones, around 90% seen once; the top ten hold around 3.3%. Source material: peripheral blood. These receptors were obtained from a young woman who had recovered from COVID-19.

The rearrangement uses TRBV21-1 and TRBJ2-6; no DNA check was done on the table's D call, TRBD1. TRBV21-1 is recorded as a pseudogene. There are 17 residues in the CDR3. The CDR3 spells CASSLLRTGTGANVLTF. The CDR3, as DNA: TGTGCCAGCAGCCTACTTAGAACAGGGACTGGGGCCAACGTCCTGACTTTC.

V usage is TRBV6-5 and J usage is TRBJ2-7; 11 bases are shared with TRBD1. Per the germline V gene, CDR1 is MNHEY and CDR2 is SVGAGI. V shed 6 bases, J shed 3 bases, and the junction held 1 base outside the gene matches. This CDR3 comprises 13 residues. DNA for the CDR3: TGTGCCAGCAGGGGGACAGGGGGCTACGAGCAGTACGTC. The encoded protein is CASRGTGGYEQYV.

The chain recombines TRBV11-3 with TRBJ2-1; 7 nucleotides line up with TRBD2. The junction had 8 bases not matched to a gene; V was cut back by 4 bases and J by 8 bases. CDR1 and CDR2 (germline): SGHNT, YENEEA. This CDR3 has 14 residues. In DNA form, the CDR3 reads TGTGCCAGCAGCTCGGGGAGGGCCAGGGATGAGCAGTTCTTC. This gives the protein CASSSGRARDEQFF.

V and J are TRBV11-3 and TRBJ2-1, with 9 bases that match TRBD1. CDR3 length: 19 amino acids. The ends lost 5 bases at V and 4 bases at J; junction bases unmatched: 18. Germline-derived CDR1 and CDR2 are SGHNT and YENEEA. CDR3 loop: CASSPRRWDRVNIYNEQFF. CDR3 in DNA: TGTGCCAGCAGCCCACGGCGTTGGGACAGGGTCAACATTTACAATGAGCAGTTCTTC.

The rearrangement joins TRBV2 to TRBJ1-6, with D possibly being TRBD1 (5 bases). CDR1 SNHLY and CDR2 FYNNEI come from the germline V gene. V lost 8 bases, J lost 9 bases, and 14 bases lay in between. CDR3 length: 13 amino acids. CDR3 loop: CASSNTGGSPLHF. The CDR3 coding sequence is TGTGCCAGCTCCAATACGGGGGGTTCACCCCTCCACTTT. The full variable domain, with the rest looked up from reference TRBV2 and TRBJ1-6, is EPEVTQTPSHQVTQMGQEVILRCVPISNHLYFYWYRQILGQKVEFLVSFYNNEISEKSEIFDDQFSVERPDGSNFTLKIRSTKLEDSAMYFCASSNTGGSPLHFGNGTRLTVT.

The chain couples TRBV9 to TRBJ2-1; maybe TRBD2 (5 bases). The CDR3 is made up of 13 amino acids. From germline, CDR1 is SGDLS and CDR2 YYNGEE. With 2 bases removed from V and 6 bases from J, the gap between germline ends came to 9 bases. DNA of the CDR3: TGTGCCAGCAGCGTTAGCGTCTTCAATGAGCAGTTCTTC. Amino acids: CASSVSVFNEQFF.

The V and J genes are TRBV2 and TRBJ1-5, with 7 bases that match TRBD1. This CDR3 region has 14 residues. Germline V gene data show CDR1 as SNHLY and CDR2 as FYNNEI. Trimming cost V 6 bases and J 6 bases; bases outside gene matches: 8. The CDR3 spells CASRATGRAQPQHF. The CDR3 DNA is TGTGCCAGCAGAGCGACAGGGCGGGCTCAGCCCCAGCATTTT.

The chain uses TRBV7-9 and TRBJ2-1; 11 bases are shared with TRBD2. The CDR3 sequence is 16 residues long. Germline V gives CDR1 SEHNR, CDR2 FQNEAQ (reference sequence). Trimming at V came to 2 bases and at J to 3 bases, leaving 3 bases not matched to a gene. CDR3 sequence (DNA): TGTGCCAGCAGCTTATCACTAGCGGGAGTCTACAATGAGCAGTTCTTC. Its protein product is CASSLSLAGVYNEQFF.

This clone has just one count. The CDR3: CASSPPDHVDRAGNTIYF. The CDR3 DNA reads as TGTGCCAGCAGTCCGCCGGATCATGTTGACAGGGCTGGAAACACCATATATTTT. V is TRBV6-6 and J is TRBJ1-3; 7 bases line up with TRBD1. CDR1 MNHNY and CDR2 SVGAGI come from the germline V gene (reference sequence). This CDR3 is built from 18 residues. The V segment lost 5 bases and the J segment 2 bases; nucleotides outside the gene matches: 15.

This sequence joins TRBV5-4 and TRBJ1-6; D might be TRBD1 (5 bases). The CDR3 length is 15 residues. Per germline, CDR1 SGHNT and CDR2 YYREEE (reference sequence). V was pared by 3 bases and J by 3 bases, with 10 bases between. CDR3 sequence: CASSSTGVYNSPLHF. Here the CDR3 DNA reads TGTGCCAGCAGCTCGACGGGGGTCTATAATTCACCCCTCCACTTT.

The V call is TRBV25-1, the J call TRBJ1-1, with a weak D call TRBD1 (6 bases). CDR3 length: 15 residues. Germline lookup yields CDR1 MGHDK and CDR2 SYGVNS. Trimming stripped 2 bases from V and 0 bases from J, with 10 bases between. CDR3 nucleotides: TGTGCCAGCAGTGAAATGAGGGGGATGAACACTGAAGCTTTCTTT. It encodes CASSEMRGMNTEAFF.

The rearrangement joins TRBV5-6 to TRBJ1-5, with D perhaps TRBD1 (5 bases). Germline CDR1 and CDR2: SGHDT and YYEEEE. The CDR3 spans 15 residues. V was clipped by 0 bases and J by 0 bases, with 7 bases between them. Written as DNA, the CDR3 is TGTGCCAGCAGCTTGGGACAGCATAGCAATCAGCCCCAGCATTTT. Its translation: CASSLGQHSNQPQHF.

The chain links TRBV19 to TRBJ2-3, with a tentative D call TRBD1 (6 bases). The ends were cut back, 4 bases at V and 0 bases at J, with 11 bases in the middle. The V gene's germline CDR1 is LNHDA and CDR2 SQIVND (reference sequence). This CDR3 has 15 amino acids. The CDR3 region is CASSTDRRSTDTQYF. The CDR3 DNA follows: TGTGCCAGTAGTACTGACAGGAGGAGCACAGATACGCAGTATTTT.

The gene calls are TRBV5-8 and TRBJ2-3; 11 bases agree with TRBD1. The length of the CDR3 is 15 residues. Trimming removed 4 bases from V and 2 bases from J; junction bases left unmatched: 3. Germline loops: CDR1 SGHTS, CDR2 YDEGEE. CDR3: CASSRTGGYTDTQYF. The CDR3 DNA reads TGTGCCAGCAGCCGGACAGGGGGCTACACAGATACGCAGTATTTT.

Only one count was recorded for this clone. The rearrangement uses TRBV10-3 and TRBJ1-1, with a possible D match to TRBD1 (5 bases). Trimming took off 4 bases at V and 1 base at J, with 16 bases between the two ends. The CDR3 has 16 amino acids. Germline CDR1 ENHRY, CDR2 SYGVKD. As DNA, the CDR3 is TGTGCCATCAGTGGGGGGGGGAGCGCAGGGAACACTGAAGCTTTCTTT. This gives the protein CAISGGGSAGNTEAFF.

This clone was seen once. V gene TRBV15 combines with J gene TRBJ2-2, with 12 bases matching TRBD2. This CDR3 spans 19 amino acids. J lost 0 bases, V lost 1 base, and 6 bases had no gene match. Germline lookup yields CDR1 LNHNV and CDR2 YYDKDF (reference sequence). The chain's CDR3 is CATSRGLAGALANTGELFF. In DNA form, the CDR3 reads TGTGCCACCAGCAGAGGACTAGCGGGAGCCCTCGCGAACACCGGGGAGCTGTTTTTT.

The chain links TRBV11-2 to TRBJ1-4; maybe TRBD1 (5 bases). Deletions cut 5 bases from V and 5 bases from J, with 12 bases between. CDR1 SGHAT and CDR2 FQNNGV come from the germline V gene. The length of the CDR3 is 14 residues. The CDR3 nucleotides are TGTGCCAGCAGCCTCCCGGGGGGGAATGAAAAACTGTTTTTT. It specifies CASSLPGGNEKLFF.

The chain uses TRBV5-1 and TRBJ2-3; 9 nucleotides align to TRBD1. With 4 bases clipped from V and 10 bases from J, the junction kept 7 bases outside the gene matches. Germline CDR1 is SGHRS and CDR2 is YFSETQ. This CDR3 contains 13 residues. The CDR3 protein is CASSQTGTGSQYF. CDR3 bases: TGCGCCAGCAGCCAAACCGGGACAGGGTCGCAGTATTTT.

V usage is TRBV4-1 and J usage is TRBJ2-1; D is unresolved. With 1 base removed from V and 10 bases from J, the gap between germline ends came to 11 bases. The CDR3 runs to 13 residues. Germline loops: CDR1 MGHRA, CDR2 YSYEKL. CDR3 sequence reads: CASSQVGVGEQFF. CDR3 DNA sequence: TGCGCCAGCAGCCAAGTTGGAGTTGGGGAGCAGTTCTTC.

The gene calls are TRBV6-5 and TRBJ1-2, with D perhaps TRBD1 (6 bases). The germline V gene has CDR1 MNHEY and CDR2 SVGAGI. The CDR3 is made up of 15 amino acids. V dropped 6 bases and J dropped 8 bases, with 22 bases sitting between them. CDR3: CASSPRIQGRDGYTF. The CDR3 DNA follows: TGTGCCAGCAGCCCCCGTATACAGGGAAGGGACGGCTACACCTTC.

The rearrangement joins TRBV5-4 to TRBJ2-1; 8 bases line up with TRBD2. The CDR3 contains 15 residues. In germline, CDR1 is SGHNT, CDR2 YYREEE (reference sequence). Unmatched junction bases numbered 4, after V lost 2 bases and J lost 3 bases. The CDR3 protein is CASSLGAGGYNEQFF. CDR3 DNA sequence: TGTGCCAGCAGCTTAGGGGCGGGGGGCTACAATGAGCAGTTCTTC.

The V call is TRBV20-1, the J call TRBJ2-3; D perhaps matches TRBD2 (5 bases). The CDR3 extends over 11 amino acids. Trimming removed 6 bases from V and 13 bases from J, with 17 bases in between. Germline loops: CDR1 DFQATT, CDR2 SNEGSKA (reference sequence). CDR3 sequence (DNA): TGCAGTGCGGGCCCGGGAAACAACAAGTATTTT. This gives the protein CSAGPGNNKYF.

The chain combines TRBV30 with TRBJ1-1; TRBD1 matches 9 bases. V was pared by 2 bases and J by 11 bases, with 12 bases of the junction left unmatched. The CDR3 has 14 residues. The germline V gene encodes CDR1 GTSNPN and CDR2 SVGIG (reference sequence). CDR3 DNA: TGTGCCTGGAGTCCCGGGACAGGGATTTTGGGCGCTTTCTTT. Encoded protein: CAWSPGTGILGAFF. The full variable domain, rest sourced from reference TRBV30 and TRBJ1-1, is SQTIHQWPATLVQPVGSPLSLECTVEGTSNPNLYWYRQAAGRGLQLLFYSVGIGQISSEVPQNLSASRPQDRQFILSSKKLLLSDSGFYLCAWSPGTGILGAFFGQGTRLTVV.

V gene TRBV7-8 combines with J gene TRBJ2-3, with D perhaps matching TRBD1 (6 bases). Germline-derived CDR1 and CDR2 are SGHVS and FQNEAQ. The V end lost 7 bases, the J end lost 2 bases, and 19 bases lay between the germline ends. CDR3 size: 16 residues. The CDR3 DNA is TGTGCCAGCACCCTCGGGCCCCAGGGGCCCACAGATACGCAGTATTTT. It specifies CASTLGPQGPTDTQYF.

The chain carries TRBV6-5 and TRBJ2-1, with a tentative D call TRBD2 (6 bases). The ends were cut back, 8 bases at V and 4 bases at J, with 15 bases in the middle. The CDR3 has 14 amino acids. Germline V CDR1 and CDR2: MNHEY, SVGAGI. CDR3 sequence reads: CASRGGVSYNEQFF. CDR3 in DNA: TGTGCCAGCCGCGGAGGGGTTTCATACAATGAGCAGTTCTTC.